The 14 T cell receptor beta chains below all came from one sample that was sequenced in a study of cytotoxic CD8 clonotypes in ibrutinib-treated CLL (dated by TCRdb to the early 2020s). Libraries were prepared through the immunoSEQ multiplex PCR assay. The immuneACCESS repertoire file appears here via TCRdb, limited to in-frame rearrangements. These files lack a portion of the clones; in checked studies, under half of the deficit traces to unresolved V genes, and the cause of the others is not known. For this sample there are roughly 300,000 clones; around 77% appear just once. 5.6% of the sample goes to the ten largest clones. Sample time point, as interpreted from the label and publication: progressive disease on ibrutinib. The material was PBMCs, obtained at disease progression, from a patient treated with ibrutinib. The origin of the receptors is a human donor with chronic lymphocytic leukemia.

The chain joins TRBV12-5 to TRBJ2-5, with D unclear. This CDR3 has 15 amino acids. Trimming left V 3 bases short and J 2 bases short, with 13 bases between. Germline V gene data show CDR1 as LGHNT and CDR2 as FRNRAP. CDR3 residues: CASGLWTGPQETQYF. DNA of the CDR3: TGTGCTAGTGGTTTATGGACGGGCCCTCAAGAGACCCAGTACTTC.

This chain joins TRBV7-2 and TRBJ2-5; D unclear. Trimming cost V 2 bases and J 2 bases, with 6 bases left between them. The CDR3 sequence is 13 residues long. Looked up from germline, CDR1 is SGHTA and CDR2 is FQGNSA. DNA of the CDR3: TGTGCCAGCAGCTTATTGTTTCAAGAGACCCAGTACTTC. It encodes CASSLLFQETQYF.

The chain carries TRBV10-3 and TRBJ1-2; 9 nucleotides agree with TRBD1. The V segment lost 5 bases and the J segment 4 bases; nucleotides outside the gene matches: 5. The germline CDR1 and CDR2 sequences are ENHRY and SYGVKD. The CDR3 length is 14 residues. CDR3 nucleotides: TGTGCCATCAGTCGGACAGGGGAGGTCTATGGCTACACCTTC. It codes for CAISRTGEVYGYTF.

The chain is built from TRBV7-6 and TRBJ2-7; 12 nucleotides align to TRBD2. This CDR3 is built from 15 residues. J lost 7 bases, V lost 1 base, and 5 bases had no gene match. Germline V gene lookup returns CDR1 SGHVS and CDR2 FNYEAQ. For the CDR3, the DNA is TGTGCCAGCAGCTTAGAACTAGCGGGAGGTGGTGAGCAGTACTTC. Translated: CASSLELAGGGEQYF.

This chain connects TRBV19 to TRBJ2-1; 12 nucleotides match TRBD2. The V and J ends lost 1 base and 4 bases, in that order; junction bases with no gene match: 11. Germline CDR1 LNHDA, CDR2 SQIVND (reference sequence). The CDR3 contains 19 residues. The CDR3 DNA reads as TGTGCCAGTAGTATAGGGGGACCGACTAGCGGGGGTCCTTACAATGAGCAGTTCTTC. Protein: CASSIGGPTSGGPYNEQFF.

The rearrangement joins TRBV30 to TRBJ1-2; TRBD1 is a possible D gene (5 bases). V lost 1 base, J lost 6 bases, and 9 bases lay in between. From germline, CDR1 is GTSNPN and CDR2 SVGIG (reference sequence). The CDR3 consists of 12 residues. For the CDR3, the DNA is TGTGCCTGGAGTGGTCAGGGTGATGGCTACACCTTC. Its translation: CAWSGQGDGYTF.

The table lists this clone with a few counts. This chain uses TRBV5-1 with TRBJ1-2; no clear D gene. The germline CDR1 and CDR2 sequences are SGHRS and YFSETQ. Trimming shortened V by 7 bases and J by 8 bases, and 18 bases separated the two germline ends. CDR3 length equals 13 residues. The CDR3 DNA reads TGCGCCAGCCGCTCGGGAGGTCGGAACGGCTACACCTTC. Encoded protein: CASRSGGRNGYTF.

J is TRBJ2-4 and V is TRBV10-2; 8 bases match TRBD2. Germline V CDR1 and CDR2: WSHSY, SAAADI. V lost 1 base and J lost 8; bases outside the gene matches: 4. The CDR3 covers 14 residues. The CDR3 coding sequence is TGCGCCAGCAGTGAGTTGGCTAGCGGGTACATTCAGTACTTC. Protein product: CASSELASGYIQYF.

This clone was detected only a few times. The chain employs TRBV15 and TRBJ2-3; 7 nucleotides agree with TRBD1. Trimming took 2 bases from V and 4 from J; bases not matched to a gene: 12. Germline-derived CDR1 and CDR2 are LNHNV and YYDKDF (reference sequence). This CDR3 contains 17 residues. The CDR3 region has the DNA TGTGCCACCAGCAGATCCAGGGTGGGGACAGCGGCAGATACGCAGTATTTT. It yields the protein CATSRSRVGTAADTQYF.

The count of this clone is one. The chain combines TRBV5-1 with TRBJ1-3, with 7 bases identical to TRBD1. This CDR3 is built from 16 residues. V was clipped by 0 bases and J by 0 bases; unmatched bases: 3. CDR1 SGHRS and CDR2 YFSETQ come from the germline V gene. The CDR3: CASSLGGGNSGNTIYF. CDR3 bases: TGCGCCAGCAGCTTGGGAGGGGGCAACTCTGGAAACACCATATATTTT.

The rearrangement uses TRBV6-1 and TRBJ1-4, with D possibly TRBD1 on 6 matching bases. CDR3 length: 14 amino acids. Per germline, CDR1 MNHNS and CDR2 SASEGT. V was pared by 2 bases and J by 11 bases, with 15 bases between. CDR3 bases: TGTGCCAGCAGTGAACAGGGGACGGGCGGGAAACTGTTTTTT. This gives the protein CASSEQGTGGKLFF.

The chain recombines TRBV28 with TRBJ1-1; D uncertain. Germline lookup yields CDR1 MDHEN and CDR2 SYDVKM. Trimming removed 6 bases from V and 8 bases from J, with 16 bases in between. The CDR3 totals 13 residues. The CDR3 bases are TGTGCCAGCAGGTCCAGTGGAGGAGGGGAAGCTTTCTTT. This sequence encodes CASRSSGGGEAFF. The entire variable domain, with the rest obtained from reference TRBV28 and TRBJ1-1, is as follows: DVKVTQSSRYLVKRTGEKVFLECVQDMDHENMFWYRQDPGLGLRLIYFSYDVKMKEKGDIPEGYSVSREKKERFSLILESASTNQTSMYLCASRSSGGGEAFFGQGTRLTVV.

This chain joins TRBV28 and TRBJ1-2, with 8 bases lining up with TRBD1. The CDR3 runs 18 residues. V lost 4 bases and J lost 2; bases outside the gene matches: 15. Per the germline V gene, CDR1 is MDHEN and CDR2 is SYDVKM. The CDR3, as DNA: TGTGCCAGCAGTTCCCAAACACTTAGACAGGGGACGAACTATGGCTACACCTTC. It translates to CASSSQTLRQGTNYGYTF.

Here the CDR3 DNA reads TGTGCCAGCAGCTTATCTTTCCGGGTAGAGACCGGGGAGCTGTTTTTT. It encodes CASSLSFRVETGELFF. The chain recombines TRBV7-2 with TRBJ2-2, with D unresolved. Trimming removed 2 bases from V and 5 bases from J, with 15 bases in between. The germline gives CDR1 SGHTA, CDR2 FQGNSA. This CDR3 comprises 16 residues.